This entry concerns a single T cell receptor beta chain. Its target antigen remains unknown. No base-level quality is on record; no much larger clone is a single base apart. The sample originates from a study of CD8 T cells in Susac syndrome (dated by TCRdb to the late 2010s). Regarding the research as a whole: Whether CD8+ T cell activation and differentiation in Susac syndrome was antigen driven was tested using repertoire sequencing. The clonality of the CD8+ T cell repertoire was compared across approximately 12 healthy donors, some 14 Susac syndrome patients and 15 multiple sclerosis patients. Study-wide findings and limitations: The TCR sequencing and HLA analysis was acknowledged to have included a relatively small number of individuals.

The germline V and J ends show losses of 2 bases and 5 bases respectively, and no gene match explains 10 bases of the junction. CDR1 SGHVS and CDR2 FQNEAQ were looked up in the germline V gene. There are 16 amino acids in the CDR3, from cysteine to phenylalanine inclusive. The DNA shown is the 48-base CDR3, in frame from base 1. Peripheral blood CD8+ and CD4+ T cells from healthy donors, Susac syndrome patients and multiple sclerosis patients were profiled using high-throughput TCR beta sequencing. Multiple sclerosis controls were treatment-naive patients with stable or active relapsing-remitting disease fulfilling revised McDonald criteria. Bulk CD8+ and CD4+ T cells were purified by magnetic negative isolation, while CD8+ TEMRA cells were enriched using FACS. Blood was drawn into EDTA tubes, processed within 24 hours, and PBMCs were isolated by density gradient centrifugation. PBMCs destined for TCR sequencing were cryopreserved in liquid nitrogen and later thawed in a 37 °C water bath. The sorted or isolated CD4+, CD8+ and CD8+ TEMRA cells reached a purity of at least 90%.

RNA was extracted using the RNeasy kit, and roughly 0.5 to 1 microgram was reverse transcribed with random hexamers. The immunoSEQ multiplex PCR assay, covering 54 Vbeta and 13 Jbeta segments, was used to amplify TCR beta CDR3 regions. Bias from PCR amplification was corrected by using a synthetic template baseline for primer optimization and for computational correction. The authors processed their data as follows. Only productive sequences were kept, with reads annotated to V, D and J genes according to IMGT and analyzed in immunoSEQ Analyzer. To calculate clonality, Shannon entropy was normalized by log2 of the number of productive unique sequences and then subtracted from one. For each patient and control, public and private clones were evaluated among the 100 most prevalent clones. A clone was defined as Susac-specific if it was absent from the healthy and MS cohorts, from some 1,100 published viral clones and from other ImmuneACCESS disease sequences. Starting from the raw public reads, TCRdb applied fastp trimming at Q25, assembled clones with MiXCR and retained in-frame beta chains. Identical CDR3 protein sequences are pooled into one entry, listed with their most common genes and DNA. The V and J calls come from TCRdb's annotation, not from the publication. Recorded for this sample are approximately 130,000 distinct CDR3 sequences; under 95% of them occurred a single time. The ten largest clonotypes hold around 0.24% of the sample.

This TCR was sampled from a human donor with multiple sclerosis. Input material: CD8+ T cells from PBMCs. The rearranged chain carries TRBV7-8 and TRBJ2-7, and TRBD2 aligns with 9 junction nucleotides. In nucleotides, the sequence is TGTGCCAGCAGCTTAATTGCTGGGACTAGCAGAAACGAGCAGTACTTC. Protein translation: CASSLIAGTSRNEQYF. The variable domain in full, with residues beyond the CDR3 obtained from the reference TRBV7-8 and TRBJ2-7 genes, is GAGVSQSPRYKVAKRGQDVALRCDPISGHVSLFWYQQALGQGPEFLTYFQNEAQLDKSGLPSDRFFAERPEGSVSTLKIQRTQQEDSAVYLCASSLIAGTSRNEQYFGPGTRLTVT.